Following are 14 T cell receptor beta chains from one sample sequenced in a study of chemoradiotherapy in HPV16-positive cancers. The method was immunoSEQ multiplex PCR; TCRdb's version includes in-frame clones alone and lacks a portion of them. Of just over 25,000 clones listed, approximately 90% were seen once; the top ten hold about a fifth. Here the sequenced sample was blood, taken from a patient who underwent chemoradiotherapy. The receptors come from a human donor with HPV-associated anogenital cancer.

The gene calls are TRBV27 and TRBJ2-1; TRBD2 agrees at 8 bases. The V gene's germline CDR1 is MNHEY and CDR2 SMNVEV (reference sequence). The length of the CDR3 is 15 residues. The ends lost 5 bases at V and 6 bases at J; junction bases unmatched: 9. Here the CDR3 DNA reads TGTGCCAGCAGTCACGGGACTAGAGGGATCAATGAGCAGTTCTTC. Translating gives CASSHGTRGINEQFF.

The V gene is TRBV5-4, the J gene TRBJ1-2; 9 bases line up with TRBD1. Germline CDR1 reads SGHNT; CDR2 reads YYREEE (reference sequence). V was clipped by 0 bases and J by 10 bases; unmatched bases: 7. The CDR3 spans 14 residues. This CDR3 reads CASSLDAGQGLYTF. The DNA for the CDR3 is TGTGCCAGCAGCTTGGACGCGGGACAGGGCCTCTACACCTTC.

V usage is TRBV11-2 and J usage is TRBJ2-5; TRBD1 agrees at 9 bases. CDR1 and CDR2 from the germline V gene are SGHAT and FQNNGV. Unmatched junction bases numbered 10, after V lost 1 base and J lost 4 bases. The CDR3 runs to 17 residues. The CDR3 loop is CASSLGSGTGLGETQYF. CDR3 coding DNA: TGTGCCAGCAGCTTAGGCTCCGGGACAGGGCTTGGAGAGACCCAGTACTTC. The entire variable domain, with the rest obtained from reference TRBV11-2 and TRBJ2-5, is as follows: EAGVAQSPRYKIIEKRQSVAFWCNPISGHATLYWYQQILGQGPKLLIQFQNNGVVDDSQLPKDRFSAERLKGVDSTLKIQPAKLEDSAVYLCASSLGSGTGLGETQYFGPGTRLLVL.

The V call is TRBV7-2, the J call TRBJ2-5; no clear D gene. Germline V CDR1 and CDR2: SGHTA, FQGNSA. The CDR3 is 12 residues long. Trimming cost V 0 bases and J 2 bases, with 1 base left between them. The CDR3 region is CASSLAQETQYF. DNA of the CDR3: TGTGCCAGCAGCTTAGCTCAAGAGACCCAGTACTTC.

The J gene is TRBJ2-1, the V gene TRBV2; maybe TRBD2 (5 bases). This CDR3 has 11 amino acids. Trimming removed 8 bases at V and 4 bases at J, with 6 bases between. CDR1 is SNHLY and CDR2 is FYNNEI in the germline V gene. CDR3 bases: TGTGCCAGCGGACTTTACAATGAGCAGTTCTTC. Translating gives CASGLYNEQFF.

The chain is built from TRBV5-4 and TRBJ2-4; D call uncertain. Trimming took off 0 bases at V and 1 base at J, with 5 bases between the two ends. The CDR3 loop spans 14 amino acids. The germline gives CDR1 SGHNT, CDR2 YYREEE (reference sequence). CDR3 in amino acids: CASSLEGAKNIQYF. Here the CDR3 DNA reads TGTGCCAGCAGCTTGGAAGGGGCCAAAAACATTCAGTACTTC. The variable domain in full, completed from reference TRBV5-4 and TRBJ2-4, reads ETGVTQSPTHLIKTRGQQVTLRCSSQSGHNTVSWYQQALGQGPQFIFQYYREEENGRGNFPPRFSGLQFPNYSSELNVNALELDDSALYLCASSLEGAKNIQYFGAGTRLSVL.

J is TRBJ2-7 and V is TRBV7-9; 7 bases are shared with TRBD2. J lost 0 bases, V lost 1 base, and 6 bases had no gene match. Germline loops: CDR1 SEHNR, CDR2 FQNEAQ (reference sequence). The CDR3 spans 16 residues. The CDR3 nucleotides are TGTGCCAGCAGCTTAGAGACCGGGACTAACTCCTACGAGCAGTACTTC. Translated: CASSLETGTNSYEQYF.

This clone was seen once. The rearrangement links TRBV7-3 to TRBJ1-1; 9 positions agree with TRBD1. CDR3 length equals 13 residues. Trimming cost V 4 bases and J 6 bases; bases outside gene matches: 3. Germline V gives CDR1 SGHTA, CDR2 FQGTGA. The CDR3 loop is CASSSTGGSEAFF. DNA of the CDR3: TGTGCCAGCAGCTCGACAGGGGGATCTGAAGCTTTCTTT.

The chain is built from TRBV30 and TRBJ2-3; 10 nucleotides agree with TRBD2. Germline CDR1 and CDR2: GTSNPN and SVGIG (reference sequence). The V and J ends lost 1 base and 2 bases, in that order; junction bases with no gene match: 6. This CDR3 is built from 16 residues. CDR3: CAWSEASGGLTDTQYF. In DNA form, the CDR3 reads TGTGCCTGGAGTGAGGCTAGCGGGGGCCTCACAGATACGCAGTATTTT.

The genes are TRBV6-1 and TRBJ2-3, with TRBD2 as a possible D gene (5 bases). Germline lookup yields CDR1 MNHNS and CDR2 SASEGT. The length of the CDR3 is 16 residues. V was clipped by 1 base and J by 5 bases, with 16 bases between them. The CDR3 bases are TGTGCCAGCAGTGAAGGTCAATACCGAGGGATAGATACGCAGTATTTT. The encoded protein is CASSEGQYRGIDTQYF.

The J gene is TRBJ2-3, the V gene TRBV5-4, with 9 positions matching TRBD2. V dropped 1 base and J dropped 2; count of bases not matched to a gene: 5. CDR3 length equals 16 residues. The germline gives CDR1 SGHNT, CDR2 YYREEE (reference sequence). CDR3 DNA sequence: TGTGCCAGCAGCTTGAAAGAGCGGGGGGCCACAGATACGCAGTATTTT. It yields the protein CASSLKERGATDTQYF.

The rearrangement uses TRBV7-9 and TRBJ1-4; a weak D match, TRBD1 (5 bases). Looked up from germline, CDR1 is SEHNR and CDR2 is FQNEAQ (reference sequence). Trimming took off 5 bases at V and 4 bases at J, with 11 bases between the two ends. CDR3 length: 14 residues. CDR3 region: CASSLQGGNEKLFF. For the CDR3, the DNA is TGTGCCAGCAGCCTTCAGGGAGGTAATGAAAAACTGTTTTTT. The full variable domain, rest sourced from reference TRBV7-9 and TRBJ1-4, is DTGVSQNPRHKITKRGQNVTFRCDPISEHNRLYWYRQTLGQGPEFLTYFQNEAQLEKSRLLSDRFSAERPKGSFSTLEIQRTEQGDSAMYLCASSLQGGNEKLFFGSGTQLSVL.

This chain uses TRBV12-2 with TRBJ1-1. TRBV12-2 is a documented pseudogene. The CDR3 is 15 amino acids. The CDR3 reads CASRLVGLGRVEAFF. As DNA, the CDR3 is TGTGCAAGTCGCTTAGTTGGACTGGGACGGGTCGAAGCTTTCTTT.

The gene calls are TRBV6-5 and TRBJ2-3, with no clear D. This CDR3 contains 13 residues. The germline V and J ends were trimmed by 5 bases and 2 bases, with 8 bases remaining between them. Germline assignment: CDR1 MNHEY and CDR2 SVGAGI. The CDR3: CASSVGHTDTQYF. The CDR3 nucleotides read TGTGCCAGCAGTGTTGGCCACACAGATACGCAGTATTTT.